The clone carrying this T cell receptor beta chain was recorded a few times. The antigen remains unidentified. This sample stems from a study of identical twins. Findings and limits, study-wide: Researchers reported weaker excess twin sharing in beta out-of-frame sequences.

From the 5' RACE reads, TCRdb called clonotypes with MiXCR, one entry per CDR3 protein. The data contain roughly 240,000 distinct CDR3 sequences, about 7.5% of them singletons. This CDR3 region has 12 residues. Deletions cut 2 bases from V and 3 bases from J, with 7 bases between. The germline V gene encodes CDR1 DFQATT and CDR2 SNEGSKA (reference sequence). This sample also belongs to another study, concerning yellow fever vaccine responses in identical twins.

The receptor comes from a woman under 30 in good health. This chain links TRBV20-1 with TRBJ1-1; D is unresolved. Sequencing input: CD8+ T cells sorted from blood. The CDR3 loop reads CSARNRDTEAFF. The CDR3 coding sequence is TGCAGTGCTAGAAATAGGGACACTGAAGCTTTCTTT.